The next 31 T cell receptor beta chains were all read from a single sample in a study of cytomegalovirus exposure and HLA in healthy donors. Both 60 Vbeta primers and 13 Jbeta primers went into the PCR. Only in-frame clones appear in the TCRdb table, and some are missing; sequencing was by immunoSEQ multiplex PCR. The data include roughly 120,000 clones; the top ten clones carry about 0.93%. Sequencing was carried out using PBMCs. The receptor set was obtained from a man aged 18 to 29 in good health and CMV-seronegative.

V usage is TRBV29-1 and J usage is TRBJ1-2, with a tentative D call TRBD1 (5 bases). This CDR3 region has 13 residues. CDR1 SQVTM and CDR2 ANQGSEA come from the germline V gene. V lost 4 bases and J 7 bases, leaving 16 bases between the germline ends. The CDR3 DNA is TGCAGCGTTGTTGTAGCGGGGCCGAGTGGCTACACCTTC. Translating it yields CSVVVAGPSGYTF.

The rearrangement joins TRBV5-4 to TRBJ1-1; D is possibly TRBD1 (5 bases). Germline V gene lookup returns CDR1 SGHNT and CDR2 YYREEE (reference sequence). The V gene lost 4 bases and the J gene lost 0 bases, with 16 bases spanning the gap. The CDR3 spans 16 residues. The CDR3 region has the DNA TGTGCCAGCAGCCCGGCGGGGGGGAGTTTGAACACTGAAGCTTTCTTT. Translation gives CASSPAGGSLNTEAFF.

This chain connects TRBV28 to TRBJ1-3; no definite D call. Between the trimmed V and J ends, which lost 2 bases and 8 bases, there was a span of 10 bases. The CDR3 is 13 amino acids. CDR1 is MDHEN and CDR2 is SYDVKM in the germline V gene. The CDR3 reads CASSLRGRDTIYF. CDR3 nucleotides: TGTGCCAGCAGTTTACGCGGGAGGGACACCATATATTTT.

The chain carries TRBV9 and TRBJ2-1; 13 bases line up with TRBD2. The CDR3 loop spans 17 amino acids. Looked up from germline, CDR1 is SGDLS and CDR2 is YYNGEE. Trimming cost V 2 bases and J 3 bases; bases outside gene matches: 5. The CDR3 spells CASSVGLAGDFYNEQFF. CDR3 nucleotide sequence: TGTGCCAGCAGCGTCGGACTAGCGGGGGACTTCTACAATGAGCAGTTCTTC.

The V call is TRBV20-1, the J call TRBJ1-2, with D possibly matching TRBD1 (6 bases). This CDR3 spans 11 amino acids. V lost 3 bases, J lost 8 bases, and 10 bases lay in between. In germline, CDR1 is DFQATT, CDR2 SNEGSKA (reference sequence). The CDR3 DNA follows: TGCAGTGCTAGTCGACAGGCCGGCTACACCTTC. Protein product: CSASRQAGYTF.

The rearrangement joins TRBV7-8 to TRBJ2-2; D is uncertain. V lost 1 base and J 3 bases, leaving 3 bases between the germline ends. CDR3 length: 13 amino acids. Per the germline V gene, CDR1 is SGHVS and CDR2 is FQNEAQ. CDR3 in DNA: TGTGCCAGCAGCTTAGGGCACACCGGGGAGCTGTTTTTT. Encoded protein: CASSLGHTGELFF.

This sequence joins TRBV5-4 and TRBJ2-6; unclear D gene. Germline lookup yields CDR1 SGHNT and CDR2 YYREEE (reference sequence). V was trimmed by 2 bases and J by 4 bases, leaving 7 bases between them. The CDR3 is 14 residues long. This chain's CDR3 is CASSFPEGANVLTF. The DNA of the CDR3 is TGTGCCAGCAGCTTTCCCGAGGGGGCCAACGTCCTGACTTTC.

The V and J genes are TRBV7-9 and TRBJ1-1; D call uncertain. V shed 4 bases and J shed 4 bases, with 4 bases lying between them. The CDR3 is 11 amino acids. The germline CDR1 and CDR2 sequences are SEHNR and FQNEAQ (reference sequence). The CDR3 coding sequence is TGTGCCAGCAGCTCCCTCACTGAAGCTTTCTTT. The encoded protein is CASSSLTEAFF.

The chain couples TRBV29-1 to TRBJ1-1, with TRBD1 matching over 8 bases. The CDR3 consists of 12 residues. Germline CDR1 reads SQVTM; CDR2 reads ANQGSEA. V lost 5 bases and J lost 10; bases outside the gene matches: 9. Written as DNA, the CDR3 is TGCAGCGTTACAGGACAGGGTGTTTTAGCTTTCTTT. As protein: CSVTGQGVLAFF.

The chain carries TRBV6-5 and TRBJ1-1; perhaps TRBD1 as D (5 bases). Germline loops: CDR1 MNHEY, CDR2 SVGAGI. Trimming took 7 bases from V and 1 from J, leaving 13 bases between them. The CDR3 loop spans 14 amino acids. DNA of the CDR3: TGTGCCAGCACCTGGGGGGTACAGAACACTGAAGCTTTCTTT. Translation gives CASTWGVQNTEAFF.

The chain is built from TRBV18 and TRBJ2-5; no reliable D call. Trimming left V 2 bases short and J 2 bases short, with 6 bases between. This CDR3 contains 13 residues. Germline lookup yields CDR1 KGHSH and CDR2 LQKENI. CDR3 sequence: CASSPARQETQYF. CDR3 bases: TGTGCCAGCTCACCAGCCAGACAAGAGACCCAGTACTTC.

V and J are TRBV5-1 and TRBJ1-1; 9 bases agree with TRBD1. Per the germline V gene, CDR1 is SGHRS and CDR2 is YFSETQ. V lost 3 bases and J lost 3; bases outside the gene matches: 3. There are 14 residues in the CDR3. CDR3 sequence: CASSSGQGDTEAFF. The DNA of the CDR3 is TGCGCCAGCAGCTCGGGACAGGGAGACACTGAAGCTTTCTTT.

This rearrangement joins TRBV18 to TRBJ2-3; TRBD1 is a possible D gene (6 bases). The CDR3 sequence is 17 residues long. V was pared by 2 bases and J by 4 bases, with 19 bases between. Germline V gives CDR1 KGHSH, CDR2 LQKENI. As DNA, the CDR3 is TGTGCCAGCTCACCAGTCCCGCCAGGGGTCCGGGCAGATACGCAGTATTTT. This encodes CASSPVPPGVRADTQYF.

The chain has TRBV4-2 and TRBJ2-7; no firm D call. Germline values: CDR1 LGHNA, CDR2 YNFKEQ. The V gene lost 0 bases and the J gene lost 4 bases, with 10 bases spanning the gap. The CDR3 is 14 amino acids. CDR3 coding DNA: TGTGCCAGCAGCCAAGACTGGCTTTTTTACGAGCAGTACTTC. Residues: CASSQDWLFYEQYF.

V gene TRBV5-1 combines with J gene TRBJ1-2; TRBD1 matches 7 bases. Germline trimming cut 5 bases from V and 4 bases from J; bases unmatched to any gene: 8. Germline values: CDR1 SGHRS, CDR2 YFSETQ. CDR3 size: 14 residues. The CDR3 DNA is TGCGCCAGCAGGCTGAGGGACAGTACCTATGGCTACACCTTC. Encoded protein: CASRLRDSTYGYTF.

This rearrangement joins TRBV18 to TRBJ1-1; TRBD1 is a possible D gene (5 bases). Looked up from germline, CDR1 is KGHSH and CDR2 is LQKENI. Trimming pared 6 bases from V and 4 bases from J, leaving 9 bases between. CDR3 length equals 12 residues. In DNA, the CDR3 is TGTGCCAGCTCTCGCGACAGCACTGAAGCTTTCTTT. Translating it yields CASSRDSTEAFF.

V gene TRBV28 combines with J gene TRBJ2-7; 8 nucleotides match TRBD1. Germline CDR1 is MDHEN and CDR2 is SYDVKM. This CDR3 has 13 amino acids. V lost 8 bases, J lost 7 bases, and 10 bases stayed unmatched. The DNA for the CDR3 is TGTGCCAGCGGCCGAGACAGGGGAGGTGAGCAGTACTTC. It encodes CASGRDRGGEQYF.

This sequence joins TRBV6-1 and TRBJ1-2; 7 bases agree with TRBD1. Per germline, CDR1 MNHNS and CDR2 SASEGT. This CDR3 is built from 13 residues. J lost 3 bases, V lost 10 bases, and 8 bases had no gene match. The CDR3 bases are TGTGCCACCGATACAGGGACAGACTATGGCTACACCTTC. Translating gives CATDTGTDYGYTF.

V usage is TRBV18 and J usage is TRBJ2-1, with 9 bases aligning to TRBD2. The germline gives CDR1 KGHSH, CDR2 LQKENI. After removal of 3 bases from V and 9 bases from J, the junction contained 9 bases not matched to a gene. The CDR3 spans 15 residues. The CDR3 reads CASSPLSSGSVEQFF. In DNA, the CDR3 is TGTGCCAGCTCACCGTTGAGTAGCGGGAGTGTTGAGCAGTTCTTC. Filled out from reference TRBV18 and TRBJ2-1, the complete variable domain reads NAGVMQNPRHLVRRRGQEARLRCSPMKGHSHVYWYRQLPEEGLKFMVYLQKENIIDESGMPKERFSAEFPKEGPSILRIQQVVRGDSAAYFCASSPLSSGSVEQFFGPGTRLTVL.

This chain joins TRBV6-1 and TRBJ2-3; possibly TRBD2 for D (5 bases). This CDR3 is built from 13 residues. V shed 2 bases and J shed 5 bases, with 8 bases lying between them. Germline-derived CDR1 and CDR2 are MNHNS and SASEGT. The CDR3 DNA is TGTGCCAGCAGTGAATGGAGGTTAGATACGCAGTATTTT. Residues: CASSEWRLDTQYF.

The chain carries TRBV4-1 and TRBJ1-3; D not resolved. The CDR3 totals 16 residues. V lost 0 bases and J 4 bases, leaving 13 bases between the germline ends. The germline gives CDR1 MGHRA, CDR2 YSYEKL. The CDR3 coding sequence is TGCGCCAGCAGCCAAGAGCAGGTTTCCTGGGGAAACACCATATATTTT. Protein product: CASSQEQVSWGNTIYF.

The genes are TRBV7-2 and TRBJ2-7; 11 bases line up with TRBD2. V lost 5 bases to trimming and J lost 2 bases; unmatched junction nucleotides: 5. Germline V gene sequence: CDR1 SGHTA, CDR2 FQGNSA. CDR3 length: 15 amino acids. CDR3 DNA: TGTGCCAGCAGCCGTACTAGCGGGGGCCCCTACGAGCAGTACTTC. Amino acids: CASSRTSGGPYEQYF.

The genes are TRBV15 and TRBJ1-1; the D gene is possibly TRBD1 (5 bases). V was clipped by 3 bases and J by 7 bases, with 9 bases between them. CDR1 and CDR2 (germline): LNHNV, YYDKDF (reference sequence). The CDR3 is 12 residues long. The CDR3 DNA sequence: TGTGCCACCAGCAGGCACAGGAGTGAAGCTTTCTTT. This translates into CATSRHRSEAFF.

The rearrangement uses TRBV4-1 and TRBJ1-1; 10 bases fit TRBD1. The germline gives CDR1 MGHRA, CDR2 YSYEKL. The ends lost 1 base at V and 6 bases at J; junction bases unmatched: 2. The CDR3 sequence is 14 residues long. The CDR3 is CASSQGQGAAEAFF. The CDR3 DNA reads TGCGCCAGCAGCCAAGGACAGGGGGCAGCTGAAGCTTTCTTT.

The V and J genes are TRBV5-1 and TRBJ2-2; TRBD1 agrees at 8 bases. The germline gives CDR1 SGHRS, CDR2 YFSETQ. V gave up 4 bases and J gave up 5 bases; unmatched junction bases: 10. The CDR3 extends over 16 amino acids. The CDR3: CASSPSRTGSTGELFF. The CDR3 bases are TGCGCCAGCAGCCCATCCCGGACAGGGAGTACCGGGGAGCTGTTTTTT.

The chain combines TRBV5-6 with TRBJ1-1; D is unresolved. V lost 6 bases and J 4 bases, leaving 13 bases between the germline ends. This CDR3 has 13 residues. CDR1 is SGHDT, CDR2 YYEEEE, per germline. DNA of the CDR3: TGTGCCAGCACCCTCCCAGGCTTCACTGAAGCTTTCTTT. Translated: CASTLPGFTEAFF.

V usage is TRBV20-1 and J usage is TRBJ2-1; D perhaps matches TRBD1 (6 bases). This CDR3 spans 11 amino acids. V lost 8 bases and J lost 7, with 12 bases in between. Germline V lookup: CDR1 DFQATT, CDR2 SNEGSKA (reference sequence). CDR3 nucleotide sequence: TGCAGTTTCGATAGGGGGAATGAGCAGTTCTTC. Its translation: CSFDRGNEQFF.

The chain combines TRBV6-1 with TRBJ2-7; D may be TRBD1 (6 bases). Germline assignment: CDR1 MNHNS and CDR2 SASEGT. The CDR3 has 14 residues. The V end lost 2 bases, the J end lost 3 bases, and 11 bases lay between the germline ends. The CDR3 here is CASSELQGIYEQYF. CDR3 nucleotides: TGTGCCAGCAGTGAACTTCAGGGGATCTACGAGCAGTACTTC.

CDR3 residues: CASSIAADVSIQYF. In DNA, the CDR3 is TGTGCCAGTAGTATCGCGGCTGATGTAAGCATTCAGTACTTC. The V call is TRBV19, the J call TRBJ2-4; no definite D call. V shed 3 bases and J shed 9 bases, with 15 bases lying between them. CDR1 is LNHDA and CDR2 is SQIVND in the germline V gene (reference sequence). CDR3 length: 14 residues.

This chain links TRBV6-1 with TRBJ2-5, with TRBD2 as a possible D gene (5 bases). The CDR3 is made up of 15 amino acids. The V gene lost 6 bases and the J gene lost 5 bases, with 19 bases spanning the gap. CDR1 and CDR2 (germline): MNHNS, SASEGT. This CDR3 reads CASSEPVSGFETQYF. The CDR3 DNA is TGTGCCAGCAGCGAACCCGTTTCGGGATTCGAGACCCAGTACTTC.

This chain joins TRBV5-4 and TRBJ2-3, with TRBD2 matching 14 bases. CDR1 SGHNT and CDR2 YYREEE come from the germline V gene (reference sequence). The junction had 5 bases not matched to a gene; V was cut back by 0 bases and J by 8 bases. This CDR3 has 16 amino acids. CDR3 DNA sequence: TGTGCCAGCAGCTTGGGACTAGCGGGAGGGCCTGGTACGCAGTATTTT. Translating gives CASSLGLAGGPGTQYF. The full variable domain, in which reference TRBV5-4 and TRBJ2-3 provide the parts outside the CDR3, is ETGVTQSPTHLIKTRGQQVTLRCSSQSGHNTVSWYQQALGQGPQFIFQYYREEENGRGNFPPRFSGLQFPNYSSELNVNALELDDSALYLCASSLGLAGGPGTQYFGPGTRLTVL.